This is a list of T cell receptor beta chains from one sample in a study of shared clonotypes between healthy human individuals. Profiling relied on immunoSEQ multiplex PCR, and the TCRdb table lists in-frame clones only, not all of them. Here the sample spans a few hundred thousand clones, around 80% being singletons. Sequencing input: PBMCs. The receptor set was obtained from a woman aged 35 to 49 in good health. Some clones in this sample may be carry-over from other donors' samples. CDR3s leave out the opening cysteine and the closing phenylalanine or tryptophan. Size is stated for part of the rows, as once, few or many counts, or as a class when the clone is expanded.

v_gene	abundance	CDR3aa
TRBV15	.	ATSRDGGKGYEQY
TRBV5-1	.	ASSLYRRPQETQY
TRBV18	.	ASSPGTDPNYGYT
TRBV27	.	ASSPRQGTNIQY
TRBV10-3	.	AISETRDSEAF
TRBV2	.	ASSEGAGGWNEQY
TRBV15	.	ATRGTGDFYGYT
TRBV30	.	AWMLGENTEAF
TRBV28	.	ASSSELSGNTIY
TRBV4-2	.	ASSQTNRGAKNIQY
TRBV7-2	few	ASRAHPGANTGELF
TRBV6-5	.	ASRWGQGFNEQF
TRBV2	.	ASKSVDQPQH
TRBV4-3	many	ASSPDEGQGYNEQF
TRBV9	.	ASTTGYPNYGYT
TRBV7-3	few	ASSLRGSQGLT
TRBV15	.	ATSTLAKNIQY
TRBV14	.	ASSLLAGQETQY
TRBV14	few	ASSPGPNYGYT